The 8 T cell receptor beta chains below were found in one sample sequenced in a study of CD4 T cells in relation to SARS-CoV-2 and coronaviruses. The method was immunoSEQ multiplex PCR; TCRdb's version includes in-frame clones alone and lacks a portion of them. The sample holds 60,000 to 65,000 clones, less than 95% seen once. Unexposed donor CD4+ T cells date from 2011-2018, before the COVID-19 pandemic. Sequencing used naive CD4+ T cells from PBMCs. Subset meaning: naive CD4+ T cells isolated by negative enrichment. All receptors derive from a human donor in good health.

This clone was observed once. The gene calls are TRBV19 and TRBJ1-2; unclear D gene. V lost 4 bases, J lost 4 bases, and 19 bases lay in between. Germline CDR1 reads LNHDA; CDR2 reads SQIVND (reference sequence). This CDR3 is built from 16 residues. The CDR3 here is CASSTQRGPVSYGYTF. The CDR3, as DNA: TGTGCCAGTAGTACGCAGCGGGGTCCGGTGAGCTATGGCTACACCTTC.

This clone was counted between two and nine times. The chain recombines TRBV30 with TRBJ2-7; D gene ambiguous. The CDR3 extends over 15 amino acids. Germline V gene lookup returns CDR1 GTSNPN and CDR2 SVGIG (reference sequence). V was cut by 2 bases and J by 5 bases, with 19 bases left in between. CDR3 DNA: TGTGCCTGGAGTCCCTTTGGGGTCGGTGGTAACGAGCAGTACTTC. As protein: CAWSPFGVGGNEQYF.

This clone was seen only a few times. The chain has TRBV7-9 and TRBJ2-3; 13 positions match TRBD2. This CDR3 is 17 amino acids long. Germline CDR1 SEHNR, CDR2 FQNEAQ (reference sequence). V trimming: 5 bases; J trimming: 0 bases; junction bases outside the gene matches: 5. The CDR3, as DNA: TGTGCCAGCAGCCCGGGACTAGCGGGGCTAAGCACAGATACGCAGTATTTT. Residues: CASSPGLAGLSTDTQYF.

V gene TRBV23-1 combines with J gene TRBJ1-4, with unresolved D. TRBV23-1 is reported as an ORF; its role is uncertain. This CDR3 spans 16 amino acids. The V gene lost 2 bases and the J gene lost 0 bases, with 10 bases spanning the gap. CDR3 residues: CASSQLGLATNEKLFF. The CDR3 region has the DNA TGCGCCAGCAGTCAACTCGGACTTGCAACTAATGAAAAACTGTTTTTT.

The rearrangement uses TRBV28 and TRBJ2-3, with 10 bases aligning to TRBD2. The germline CDR1 and CDR2 sequences are MDHEN and SYDVKM. The CDR3 extends over 14 amino acids. Germline trimming cut 6 bases from V and 3 bases from J; bases unmatched to any gene: 3. CDR3 sequence: CASRASGSTDTQYF. The CDR3 DNA is TGTGCCAGCAGAGCTAGCGGGAGTACAGATACGCAGTATTTT.

The rearrangement joins TRBV2 to TRBJ2-7, with D maybe TRBD1 (6 bases). Per germline, CDR1 SNHLY and CDR2 FYNNEI. The CDR3 sequence is 13 residues long. V was clipped by 8 bases and J by 3 bases, with 14 bases between them. CDR3 nucleotides: TGTGCCAGCTGGGGGACATCACACTACGAGCAGTACTTC. Translation gives CASWGTSHYEQYF.

This rearrangement joins TRBV5-1 to TRBJ1-4, with D unclear. The V and J ends lost 1 base and 2 bases respectively, with 6 bases between them. Germline values: CDR1 SGHRS, CDR2 YFSETQ. The CDR3 is 14 amino acids. CDR3 sequence: CASSLSATNEKLFF. The CDR3 DNA follows: TGCGCCAGCAGCTTGTCAGCCACTAATGAAAAACTGTTTTTT.

The chain carries TRBV10-3 and TRBJ2-6; D unclear. V was clipped by 6 bases and J by 0 bases, with 12 bases between them. CDR1 and CDR2 from the germline V gene are ENHRY and SYGVKD. The CDR3 loop spans 16 amino acids. CDR3 bases: TGTGCCATCAGAGAATCTTTCAACTCTGGGGCCAACGTCCTGACTTTC. Protein product: CAIRESFNSGANVLTF.